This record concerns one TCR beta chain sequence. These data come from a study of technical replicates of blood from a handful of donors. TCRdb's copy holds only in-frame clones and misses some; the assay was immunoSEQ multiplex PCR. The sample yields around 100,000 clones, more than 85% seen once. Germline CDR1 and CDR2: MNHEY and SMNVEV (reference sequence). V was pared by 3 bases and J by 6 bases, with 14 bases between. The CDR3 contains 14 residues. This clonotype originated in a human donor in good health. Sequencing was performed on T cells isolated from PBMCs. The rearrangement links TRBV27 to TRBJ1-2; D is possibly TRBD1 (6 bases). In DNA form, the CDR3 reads TGTGCCAGCAGTTTTTCAGGGGCCTTGGATGGCTACACCTTC. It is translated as CASSFSGALDGYTF.